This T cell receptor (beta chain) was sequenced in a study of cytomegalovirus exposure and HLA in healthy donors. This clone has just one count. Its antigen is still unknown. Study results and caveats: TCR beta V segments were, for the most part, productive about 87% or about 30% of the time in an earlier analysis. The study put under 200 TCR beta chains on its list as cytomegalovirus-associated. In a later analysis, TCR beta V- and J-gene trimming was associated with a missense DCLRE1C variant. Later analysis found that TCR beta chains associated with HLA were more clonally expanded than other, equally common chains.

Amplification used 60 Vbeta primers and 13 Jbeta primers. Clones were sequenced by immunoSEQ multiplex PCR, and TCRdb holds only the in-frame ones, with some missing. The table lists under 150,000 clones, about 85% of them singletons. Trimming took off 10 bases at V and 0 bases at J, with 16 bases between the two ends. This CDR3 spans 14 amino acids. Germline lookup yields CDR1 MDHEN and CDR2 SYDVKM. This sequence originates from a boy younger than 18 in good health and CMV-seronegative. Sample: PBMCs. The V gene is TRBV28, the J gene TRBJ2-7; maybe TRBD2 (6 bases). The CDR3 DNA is TGTGCCACTCGTAGGGGAGGAAGCTCCTACGAGCAGTACTTC. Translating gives CATRRGGSSYEQYF.